Listed below are T cell receptor beta chains from one sample, sequenced in a study of sequential checkpoint blockade in melanoma. TCRdb's copy holds only in-frame clones and misses some; the assay was immunoSEQ multiplex PCR. The sample includes about 2,400 clones, about 15% of them seen just once. Sample: tumor tissue (inferred from file names), taken from a patient given nivolumab and ipilimumab in sequence. The receptors originated from a human donor with melanoma. Both conserved end residues are part of each CDR3. A D gene is named only where the DNA matches it firmly. Clone size appears in some rows only: once, few, many, or a class for an expanded clone.

clone_size j_call v_call d_call cdr3_nt cdr3_aa
few TRBJ2-1 TRBV11-3 TRBD2 TGTGCCAGCAGCTTAATCCCCCCGGGCGGGGGGGGAGAGCAGTTCTTC CASSLIPPGGGGEQFF
. TRBJ2-3 TRBV19 . TGTGCCAGTAGTCCATGGGGCCGGCACACAGATACGCAGTATTTT CASSPWGRHTDTQYF
medium-sized TRBJ2-7 TRBV6-8 TRBD1 TGTGCCATCAGTGGGAGGACAGGGGGTTTGGGCGAGCAGTACTTC CAISGRTGGLGEQYF
few TRBJ2-3 TRBV6-8 . TGTGCCAGCTCAGCCAGGGGACCAGATACGCAGTATTTT CASSARGPDTQYF
medium-sized TRBJ2-7 TRBV6-8 . TGTGCCAGCAGTCGCGTACAGGGCTACGAGCAGTACTTC CASSRVQGYEQYF
medium-sized TRBJ2-1 TRBV6-8 TRBD2 TGTGCCAGCAGTGACGAGGCGGGCGGGGGGGCCCATGAGCAGTTCTTC CASSDEAGGGAHEQFF
large TRBJ1-2 TRBV14 . TGTGCCAGCAGCCAAGATAGAAGGGTCTGCACCTTC CASSQDRRVCTF
medium-sized TRBJ2-3 TRBV11-3 TRBD2 TGTGCCAGCAGCTTGGAGCTAGCGGGGGGGCGGGATACGCAGTATTTT CASSLELAGGRDTQYF
. TRBJ2-3 TRBV19 TRBD2 TGTGCCACCCAGGGGGAGCGGGGGGCAGATACGCAGTATTTT CATQGERGADTQYF
. TRBJ2-7 TRBV19 TRBD2 TGTGCCAGTAAACTCAGGGAGGGTTACGAGCAGTACTTC CASKLREGYEQYF
many TRBJ2-5 TRBV23-1 TRBD1 TGCGCCAGCAGCCAAGGACAGGTAGAGACCCAGTACTTC CASSQGQVETQYF
many TRBJ2-3 TRBV11-3 TRBD2 TGTGCCAGCAGCCAATTGGGGACTATGGCAGATACGCAGTATTTT CASSQLGTMADTQYF
. TRBJ2-7 TRBV6-8 . TGTGCCAGCAGTGAGATCGGCCAGGGAGGTTGGCAGTACTTC CASSEIGQGGWQYF
few TRBJ1-6 TRBV19 . TGTGCCAGTAAAGACAAGGGATCACCCCTCCACTTT CASKDKGSPLHF
few TRBJ1-1 TRBV1 . TGCGCCAGCAGCCAACCCCCTCTTAAAAGGACAGGGGGTAACCTGACCACTGAAGCTTTCTTT CASSQPPLKRTGGNLTTEAFF
. TRBJ1-2 TRBV6-8 . TGTGCCATCAGTGGAGAGGGGAGGGAAGGCTACACCTTC CAISGEGREGYTF
. TRBJ1-2 TRBV6-8 . TGTGCCAGCTCCCCCGGAGTGGGTGGCTACACCTTC CASSPGVGGYTF
medium-sized TRBJ2-7 TRBV11-3 . TGTGCCAGCAGCCCCGTCCCGTCTGCATCCTACGAGCAGTACTTC CASSPVPSASYEQYF
medium-sized TRBJ2-2 TRBV9 . TGTGCCAGCAGCGCTGGACAGCTAGGGACCGGGGAGCTGTTTTTT CASSAGQLGTGELFF
. TRBJ2-6 TRBV9 TRBD1 TGTGCCAGCAGCGTAGGAGCAGGGGGCTTTCCTGGGGCCAACGTCCTGACTTTC CASSVGAGGFPGANVLTF
medium-sized TRBJ1-3 TRBV4-1 . TGCGCCAGCAGCCAAGGCCCACCGACTGGAAACACCATATATTTT CASSQGPPTGNTIYF
. TRBJ1-2 TRBV30 . TGTGCCTGGCTGAACACAGACTATGGCTACACCTTC CAWLNTDYGYTF
many TRBJ2-5 TRBV9 . TGTGCCAGCAGCGGAAGTGCGGGGCTCCAAGAGACCCAGTACTTC CASSGSAGLQETQYF
many TRBJ2-1 TRBV11-3 TRBD1 TGTGCCAGCCTAGGAGGACAGGGGCCGTACAACTCCTACAATGAGCAGTTCTTC CASLGGQGPYNSYNEQFF
. TRBJ1-2 TRBV29-1 . TGCAGCGCCGGCGGGGGGAATACTAACTATGGCTACACCTTC CSAGGGNTNYGYTF
few TRBJ1-5 TRBV30 TRBD1 TGTGCCTGGAGTAGGGACCGACAGGGAAGGGGCAATCAGCCCCAGCATTTT CAWSRDRQGRGNQPQHF
medium-sized TRBJ2-1 TRBV9 . TGTGCCAGCAGTGACCCAGGGGCCAGCTCCTACAATGAGCAGTTCTTC CASSDPGASSYNEQFF
medium-sized TRBJ2-2 TRBV7-1 . TGTGCCAGCAGCCCCCGAGAATCCACCGGGGAGCTGTTTTTT CASSPRESTGELFF
many TRBJ2-7 TRBV11-3 TRBD2 TGTGCCAGCAGCTCTAGCGGGGGCCCCTACGAGCAGTACTTC CASSSSGGPYEQYF
. TRBJ2-3 TRBV9 TRBD2 TGTGCCAGCAGCCCCCCGGGGGGGCACACTAGCACAGATACGCAGTATTTT CASSPPGGHTSTDTQYF
medium-sized TRBJ2-5 TRBV6-8 . TGTGCCAGCAGTACACGTATCCAAGAGACCCAGTACTTC CASSTRIQETQYF
many TRBJ1-1 TRBV11-3 . TGTGCCAGCAGATATGCGGGCAGGAGCTATATGAACACTGAAGCTTTCTTT CASRYAGRSYMNTEAFF
few TRBJ2-3 TRBV15 TRBD2 TGTGCCACCAGCAGTAGTCTAGCGGGGGTGTTGGATACGCAGTATTTT CATSSSLAGVLDTQYF
medium-sized TRBJ1-2 TRBV9 . TGTGCCAGCAAACGTAGAAGGGGTCAGGGCCTTGGCTACACCTTC CASKRRRGQGLGYTF
. TRBJ1-2 TRBV6-8 . TGTGCCAGCAGTTACTCAGGGGAGTGGAATGGCTACACCTTC CASSYSGEWNGYTF
. TRBJ2-1 TRBV6-8 . TGTGCCAGCAGTGACACCGCCCGGGGTACAGGCAATGAGCAGTTCTTC CASSDTARGTGNEQFF
few TRBJ1-6 TRBV30 . TGTGCCTGGAGTGGACAGTCATACGCGAGCTATAATTCACCCCTCCACTTT CAWSGQSYASYNSPLHF
. TRBJ2-1 TRBV6-8 TRBD2 TGTGCCAGCAGCACAGGCGGGGGGTTCTACAATGAGCAGTTCTTC CASSTGGGFYNEQFF
many TRBJ2-3 TRBV11-3 TRBD2 TGTGCCAGCAGCTTGGCTAGACTAGCGGACACAGATACGCAGTATTTT CASSLARLADTDTQYF
. TRBJ2-7 TRBV18 TRBD1 TGTGCCAGCTCGGCTCGGACAGGGATCGCGTACGAGCAGTACTTC CASSARTGIAYEQYF
few TRBJ2-7 TRBV28 . TGTGCTGCAGGCGGGAATCTCTACGAGCAGTACTTC CAAGGNLYEQYF
. TRBJ1-1 TRBV18 TRBD1 TGTGCCAGCTCACCAACATCGACAGGGTGGGCTTTCTTT CASSPTSTGWAFF
. TRBJ2-1 TRBV15 TRBD2 TGTGCCACCAGCAGAGAGGCGGGGGGGTACAATGAGCAGTTCTTC CATSREAGGYNEQFF
medium-sized TRBJ2-2 TRBV11-3 . TGTGCCAGCAGCTTGGAATCTAACACCGGGGAGCTGTTTTTT CASSLESNTGELFF